This is a list of T cell receptor beta chains from one sample in a study of shared clonotypes between healthy human individuals. Some clones are missing from TCRdb's copy, which holds only in-frame ones; the method was immunoSEQ multiplex PCR. The sample shows around 990,000 clones, 60% to 80% of them seen only once. Sequences were obtained from memory CD4+ T cells from PBMCs. These receptor sequences come from a man aged 18-30 years in good health. Some clones in this sample may be carry-over from other donors' samples. CDR3s include the opening cysteine and the closing phenylalanine or tryptophan. Fields, in order: J gene, V gene, CDR3 protein.

>TRBJ2-2|TRBV27
CASSLQGVNTGELFF
>TRBJ2-7|TRBV19
CASSLGGSPYEQYF
>TRBJ1-3|TRBV4-1
CASSQDWGAGNTIYF
>TRBJ2-5|TRBV7-9
CASSSRALQETQYF
>TRBJ2-3|TRBV9
CASSVQMTRSTDTQYF
>TRBJ2-7|TRBV29-1
CSVWSGGSYEQYF
>TRBJ1-2|TRBV6-4
CASSDGPYGYTF
>TRBJ2-5|TRBV6-5
CASSYSGSRVQETQYF
>TRBJ1-2|TRBV5-4
CASSSGGRDGYTF
>TRBJ1-1|TRBV6-6
CASRDSWNTEAFF
>TRBJ2-3|TRBV9
CASSVALRGRFTDTQYF
>TRBJ2-7|TRBV7-2
CASSWTSGGFSEQYF
>TRBJ1-5|TRBV6-1
CASSLDSNQPQHF
>TRBJ2-2|TRBV2
CASRDTSGGYGELFF
>TRBJ2-2|TRBV28
CATGGEGGLGTGELFF
>TRBJ2-2|TRBV19
CASRGRRPNTGELFF
>TRBJ1-2|TRBV9
CASSPTRTFPRDYGYTF
>TRBJ2-3|TRBV11-2
CASSTHSGKGDTQYF
>TRBJ1-2|TRBV11-2
CASSGGESARGYTF
>TRBJ2-7|TRBV5-1
CASSPFIRNFYEQYF
>TRBJ2-1|TRBV9
CASSSPFGQGHVGDEQFF